This T cell receptor (beta chain) was recorded in a study of blood T cell repertoires in COVID-19. Study as a whole: Nucleic acid was either cDNA or gDNA, and it came from T cells, B-cell-depleted T cells, or PBMCs.

The CDR3 length is 15 residues. The ends lost 6 bases at V and 2 bases at J; junction bases unmatched: 8. CDR1 and CDR2 from the germline V gene are LNHDA and SQIVND (reference sequence). Original data processing: Nucleated cell counts were estimated from reference gene primer amplification. Assay: immunoSEQ multiplex PCR; the TCRdb copy retains only in-frame clones and omits some. V and J calls and clone size are given by that table; D and trimming were obtained from the DNA. Of 65,000 to 75,000 clones in the sample, 80% to 85% are singletons; the top ten hold 8% to 10%. This sequence was found in a woman of 80 years or more with acute or convalescent COVID-19. Sequencing was done on a sample of peripheral blood. The chain recombines TRBV19 with TRBJ1-1; 8 bases line up with TRBD1. CDR3 residues: CASRPGGTGNTEAFF. The CDR3 region has the DNA TGTGCCAGTAGACCCGGAGGGACAGGAAACACTGAAGCTTTCTTT.